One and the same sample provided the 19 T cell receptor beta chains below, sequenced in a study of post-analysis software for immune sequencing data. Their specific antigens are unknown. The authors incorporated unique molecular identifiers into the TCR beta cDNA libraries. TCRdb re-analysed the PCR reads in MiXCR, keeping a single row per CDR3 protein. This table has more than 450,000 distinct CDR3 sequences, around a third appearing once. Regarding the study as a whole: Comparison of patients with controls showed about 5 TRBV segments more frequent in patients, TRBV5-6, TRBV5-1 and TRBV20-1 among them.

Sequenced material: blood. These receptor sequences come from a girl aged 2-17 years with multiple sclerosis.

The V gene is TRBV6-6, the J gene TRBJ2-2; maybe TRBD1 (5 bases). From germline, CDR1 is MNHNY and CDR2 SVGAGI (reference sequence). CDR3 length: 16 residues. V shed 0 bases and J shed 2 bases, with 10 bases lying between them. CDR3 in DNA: TGTGCCAGCAGTTACTCTCCAGGGATTAACACCGGGGAGCTGTTTTTT. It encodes CASSYSPGINTGELFF.

For the CDR3, the DNA is TGCAGTGCTATCGATGGGTTTGGGGAGGTGGATACGCAGTATTTT. Translating it yields CSAIDGFGEVDTQYF. The chain recombines TRBV20-1 with TRBJ2-3; TRBD2 is a possible D gene (6 bases). Germline V lookup: CDR1 DFQATT, CDR2 SNEGSKA (reference sequence). The length of the CDR3 is 15 residues. V was clipped by 4 bases and J by 6 bases, with 20 bases between them.

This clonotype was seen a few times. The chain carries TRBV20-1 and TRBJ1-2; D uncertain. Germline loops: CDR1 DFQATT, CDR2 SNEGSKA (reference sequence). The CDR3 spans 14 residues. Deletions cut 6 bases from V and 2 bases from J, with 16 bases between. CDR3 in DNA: TGCAGTGCCGACCGGGGAGTTGGCAACTATGGCTACACCTTC. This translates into CSADRGVGNYGYTF.

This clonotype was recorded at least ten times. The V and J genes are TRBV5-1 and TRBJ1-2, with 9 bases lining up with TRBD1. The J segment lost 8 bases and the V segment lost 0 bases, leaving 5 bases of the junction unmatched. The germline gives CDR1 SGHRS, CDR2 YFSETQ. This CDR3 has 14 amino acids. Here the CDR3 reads CASSLGQGVDGYTF. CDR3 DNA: TGCGCCAGCAGCTTGGGACAGGGGGTGGACGGCTACACCTTC.

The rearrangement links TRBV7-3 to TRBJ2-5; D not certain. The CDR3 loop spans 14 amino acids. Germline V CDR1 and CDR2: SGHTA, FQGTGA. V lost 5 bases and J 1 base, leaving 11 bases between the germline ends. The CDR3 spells CASSPTGIQETQYF. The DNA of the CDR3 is TGTGCCAGCAGCCCAACTGGTATCCAAGAGACCCAGTACTTC.

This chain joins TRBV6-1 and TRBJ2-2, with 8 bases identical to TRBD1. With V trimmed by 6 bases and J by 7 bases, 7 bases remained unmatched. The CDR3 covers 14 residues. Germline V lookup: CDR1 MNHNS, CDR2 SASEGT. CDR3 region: CASRSRGLFGELFF. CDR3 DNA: TGTGCCAGCAGAAGCAGGGGGCTATTCGGGGAGCTGTTTTTT.

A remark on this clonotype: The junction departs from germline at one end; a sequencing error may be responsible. DNA for the CDR3: TGCGCCAGCAGCCCTTTTGTCCGGGACAGGGGGACCTACGAGCGGTACTTC. It specifies CASSPFVRDRGTYERYF. This chain connects TRBV5-1 to TRBJ2-7; TRBD1 matches 11 bases. The V gene's germline CDR1 is SGHRS and CDR2 YFSETQ. This CDR3 is built from 17 residues.

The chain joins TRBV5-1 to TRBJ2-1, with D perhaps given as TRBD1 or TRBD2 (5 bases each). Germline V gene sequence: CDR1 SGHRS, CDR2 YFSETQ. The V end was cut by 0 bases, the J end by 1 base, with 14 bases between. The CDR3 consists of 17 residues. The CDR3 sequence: CASSLDGVGASYNEQFF. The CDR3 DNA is TGCGCCAGCAGCTTGGACGGGGTCGGGGCTTCCTACAATGAGCAGTTCTTC.

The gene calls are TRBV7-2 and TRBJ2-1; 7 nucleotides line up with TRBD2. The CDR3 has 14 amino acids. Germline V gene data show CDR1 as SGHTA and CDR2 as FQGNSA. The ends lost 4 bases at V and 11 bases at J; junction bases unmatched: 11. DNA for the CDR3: TGTGCCAGCAGCTCGAACCCGACTAGCTTAAAGCAGTTCTTC. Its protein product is CASSSNPTSLKQFF.

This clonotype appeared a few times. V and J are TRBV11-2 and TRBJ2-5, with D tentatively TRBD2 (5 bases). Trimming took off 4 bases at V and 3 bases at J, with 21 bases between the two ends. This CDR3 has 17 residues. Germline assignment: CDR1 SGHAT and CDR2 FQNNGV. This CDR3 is CASSSRVRVGLEETQYF. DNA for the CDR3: TGTGCCAGCAGCTCCCGGGTGCGGGTTGGACTCGAAGAGACCCAGTACTTC.

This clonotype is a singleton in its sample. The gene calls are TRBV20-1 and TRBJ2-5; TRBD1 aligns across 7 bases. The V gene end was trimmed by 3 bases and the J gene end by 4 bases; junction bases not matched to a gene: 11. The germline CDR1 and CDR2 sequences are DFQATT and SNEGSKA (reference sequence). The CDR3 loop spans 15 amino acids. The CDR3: CSASIDSGTVETQYF. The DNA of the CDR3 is TGCAGTGCTAGCATAGACTCCGGGACAGTAGAGACCCAGTACTTC.

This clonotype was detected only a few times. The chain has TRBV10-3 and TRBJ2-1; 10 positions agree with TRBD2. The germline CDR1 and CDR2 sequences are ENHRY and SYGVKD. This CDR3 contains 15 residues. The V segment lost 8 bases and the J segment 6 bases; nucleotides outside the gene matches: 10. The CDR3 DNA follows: TGTGCCATCGGAGCGGGGGGGCGAGGGGCCAATGAGCAGTTCTTC. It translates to CAIGAGGRGANEQFF.

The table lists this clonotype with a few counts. The CDR3 sequence: CSAYSPSGGEISTDTQYF. The CDR3 coding sequence is TGCAGTGCTTATTCACCTAGCGGGGGGGAGATAAGCACAGATACGCAGTATTTT. The chain carries TRBV20-1 and TRBJ2-3, with 12 bases aligning to TRBD2. The CDR3 is made up of 18 amino acids. V lost 5 bases, J lost 0 bases, and 12 bases stayed unmatched. CDR1 is DFQATT and CDR2 is SNEGSKA in the germline V gene (reference sequence).

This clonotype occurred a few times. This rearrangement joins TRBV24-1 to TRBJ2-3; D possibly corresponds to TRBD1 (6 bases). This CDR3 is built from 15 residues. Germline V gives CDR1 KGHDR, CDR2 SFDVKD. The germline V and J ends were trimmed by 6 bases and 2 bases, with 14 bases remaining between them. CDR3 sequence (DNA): TGTGCCACCAGTCGGGCAGGGGCCCCCACAGATACGCAGTATTTT. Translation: CATSRAGAPTDTQYF.

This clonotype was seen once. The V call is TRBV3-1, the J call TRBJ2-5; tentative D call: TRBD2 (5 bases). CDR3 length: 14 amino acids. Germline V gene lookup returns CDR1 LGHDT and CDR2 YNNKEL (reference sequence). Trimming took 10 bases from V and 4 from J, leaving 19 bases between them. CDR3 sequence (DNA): TGTGCCACCATTCAACGGGGAGTAGGAGAGACCCAGTACTTC. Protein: CATIQRGVGETQYF.

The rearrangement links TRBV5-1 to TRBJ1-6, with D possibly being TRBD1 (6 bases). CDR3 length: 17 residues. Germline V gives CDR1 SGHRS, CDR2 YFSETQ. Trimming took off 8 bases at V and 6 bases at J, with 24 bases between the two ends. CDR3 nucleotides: TGCGCCAGTACGAAAGGACAGATCAAAAAGGGTAATTCACCCCTCCACTTT. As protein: CASTKGQIKKGNSPLHF. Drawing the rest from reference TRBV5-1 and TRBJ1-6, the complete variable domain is KAGVTQTPRYLIKTRGQQVTLSCSPISGHRSVSWYQQTPGQGLQFLFEYFSETQRNKGNFPGRFSGRQFSNSRSEMNVSTLELGDSALYLCASTKGQIKKGNSPLHFGNGTRLTVT.

In nucleotides, the CDR3 is TGCGCCAGCAGCTTGACAGGGTGGAGAGATACGCAGTATTTT. This translates into CASSLTGWRDTQYF. This chain connects TRBV5-1 to TRBJ2-3; D perhaps matches TRBD1 (6 bases). The ends were cut back, 1 base at V and 5 bases at J, with 11 bases in the middle. This CDR3 has 14 amino acids. Germline assignment: CDR1 SGHRS and CDR2 YFSETQ. The entire variable domain, with the rest obtained from reference TRBV5-1 and TRBJ2-3, is as follows: KAGVTQTPRYLIKTRGQQVTLSCSPISGHRSVSWYQQTPGQGLQFLFEYFSETQRNKGNFPGRFSGRQFSNSRSEMNVSTLELGDSALYLCASSLTGWRDTQYFGPGTRLTVL.

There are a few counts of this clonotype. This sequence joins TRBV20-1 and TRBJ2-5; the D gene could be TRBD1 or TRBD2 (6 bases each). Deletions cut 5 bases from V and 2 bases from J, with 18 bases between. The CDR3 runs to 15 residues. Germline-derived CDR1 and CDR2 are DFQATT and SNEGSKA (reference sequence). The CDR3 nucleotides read TGCAGTGCTCCCCCAGAGAGGGGGAGGCAAGAGACCCAGTACTTC. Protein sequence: CSAPPERGRQETQYF.

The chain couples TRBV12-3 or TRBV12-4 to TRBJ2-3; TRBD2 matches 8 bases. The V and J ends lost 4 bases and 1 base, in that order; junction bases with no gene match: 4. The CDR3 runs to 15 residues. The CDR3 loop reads CASSSGGAGTDTQYF. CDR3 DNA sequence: TGTGCCAGCAGTTCCGGGGGGGCCGGCACAGATACGCAGTATTTT.